This is a list of T cell receptor beta chains from one sample in a study of T cell responses to AZD1222 COVID-19 vaccine. Profiling relied on immunoSEQ multiplex PCR, and the TCRdb table lists in-frame clones only, not all of them. In the table there are about 140,000 clones, around 93% of which are singletons. The sequencing here drew on peripheral blood, taken on day 0 of AZD1222 vaccination. The receptor source for this set is an adult in good health. CDR3s include the opening cysteine and the closing phenylalanine or tryptophan. D genes are given only for firm matches. Size is omitted from some rows. Given values are once, few, many or a class for expanded clones.

d_call: TRBD1
clone_size: NA
v_call: TRBV24-1
j_call: TRBJ1-2
cdr3_aa: CATSDLLFGNRDRGYYTF
cdr3_nt: TGTGCCACCAGTGATTTGTTGTTCGGGAACCGGGACAGGGGTTACTACACCTTC

d_call: NA
clone_size: NA
v_call: TRBV19
j_call: TRBJ1-1
cdr3_aa: CASSLGPTRRMNTEAFF
cdr3_nt: TGTGCCAGTAGTTTGGGACCTACGAGAAGGATGAACACTGAAGCTTTCTTT

d_call: TRBD1
clone_size: NA
v_call: TRBV24-1
j_call: TRBJ2-3
cdr3_aa: CATSPGTGFSDTQYF
cdr3_nt: TGTGCCACCAGCCCTGGGACAGGGTTTTCAGATACGCAGTATTTT

d_call: TRBD1
clone_size: few
v_call: TRBV7-2
j_call: TRBJ1-6
cdr3_aa: CASGTGTGPGSPLHF
cdr3_nt: TGTGCCAGCGGGACCGGGACAGGGCCTGGGTCACCCCTCCACTTT

d_call: TRBD1
clone_size: NA
v_call: TRBV5-4
j_call: TRBJ1-6
cdr3_aa: CASSPTTGKDSPLHF
cdr3_nt: TGTGCCAGCAGCCCAACGACAGGGAAGGATTCACCCCTCCACTTT

d_call: NA
clone_size: NA
v_call: TRBV11-3
j_call: TRBJ1-1
cdr3_aa: CASSFQDGIEAFF
cdr3_nt: TGTGCCAGCAGCTTCCAAGACGGAATTGAAGCTTTCTTT

d_call: NA
clone_size: NA
v_call: TRBV27
j_call: TRBJ2-5
cdr3_aa: CASSRRVTGRETQYF
cdr3_nt: TGTGCCAGCAGTCGCCGCGTGACGGGGCGGGAGACCCAGTACTTC

d_call: NA
clone_size: once
v_call: TRBV12-5
j_call: TRBJ1-2
cdr3_aa: CASGFFLRVGGYTF
cdr3_nt: TGTGCTAGTGGTTTCTTTTTGCGGGTCGGAGGCTACACCTTC

d_call: NA
clone_size: NA
v_call: TRBV28
j_call: TRBJ2-1
cdr3_aa: CASRDTSYNEQFF
cdr3_nt: TGTGCCAGCAGGGACACCTCCTACAATGAGCAGTTCTTC

d_call: NA
clone_size: NA
v_call: TRBV18
j_call: TRBJ1-5
cdr3_aa: CASSDSGGNQPQHF
cdr3_nt: TGTGCCAGCTCAGACTCAGGGGGCAATCAGCCCCAGCATTTT

d_call: NA
clone_size: NA
v_call: TRBV4-2
j_call: TRBJ2-1
cdr3_aa: CASSQDYRGGEQFF
cdr3_nt: TGTGCCAGCAGCCAAGATTATCGGGGTGGTGAGCAGTTCTTC

d_call: NA
clone_size: NA
v_call: TRBV21-1
j_call: TRBJ1-4
cdr3_aa: CASSNISGTTNEKLFF
cdr3_nt: TGTGCCAGCAGCAACATATCCGGGACGACAAATGAAAAACTGTTTTTT

d_call: NA
clone_size: NA
v_call: TRBV5-1
j_call: TRBJ1-4
cdr3_aa: CASSLSNRRAGEKLFF
cdr3_nt: TGCGCCAGCAGCTTATCAAACAGGAGAGCGGGTGAAAAACTGTTTTTT

d_call: NA
clone_size: once
v_call: TRBV19
j_call: TRBJ1-1
cdr3_aa: CASSIMGAGRMNTEAFF
cdr3_nt: TGTGCCAGTAGTATCATGGGAGCGGGCAGGATGAACACTGAAGCTTTCTTT

d_call: NA
clone_size: NA
v_call: TRBV30
j_call: TRBJ2-3
cdr3_aa: CAWETGGTDTQYF
cdr3_nt: TGTGCCTGGGAGACAGGCGGCACAGATACGCAGTATTTT

d_call: NA
clone_size: NA
v_call: TRBV6-2/TRBV6-3
j_call: TRBJ2-7
cdr3_aa: CATTPGFYEQYF
cdr3_nt: TGTGCCACCACCCCGGGGTTCTACGAGCAGTACTTC

d_call: TRBD2
clone_size: NA
v_call: TRBV7-6
j_call: TRBJ2-3
cdr3_aa: CASSLTSGGPAGAQYF
cdr3_nt: TGTGCCAGCAGCCTGACTAGCGGGGGGCCGGCCGGCGCGCAGTATTTT

d_call: NA
clone_size: NA
v_call: TRBV11-2
j_call: TRBJ2-1
cdr3_aa: CASSFLRTQQFF
cdr3_nt: TGTGCCAGCAGCTTTCTTAGGACTCAGCAGTTCTTC

d_call: TRBD1
clone_size: NA
v_call: TRBV4-2
j_call: TRBJ1-3
cdr3_aa: CASSRKQGAVAGNTIYF
cdr3_nt: TGTGCCAGCAGCCGAAAACAGGGGGCGGTAGCTGGAAACACCATATATTTT

d_call: NA
clone_size: NA
v_call: TRBV30
j_call: TRBJ1-6
cdr3_aa: CAWSVQNNSPLHF
cdr3_nt: TGTGCCTGGAGTGTACAGAATAATTCACCCCTCCACTTT

d_call: NA
clone_size: NA
v_call: TRBV27
j_call: TRBJ2-7
cdr3_aa: CASSLQGGFYEQYF
cdr3_nt: TGTGCCAGCAGTCTGCAGGGTGGGTTCTACGAGCAGTACTTC

d_call: NA
clone_size: NA
v_call: TRBV7-9
j_call: TRBJ2-2
cdr3_aa: CASSGGTGELFF
cdr3_nt: TGTGCCAGCAGCGGGGGGACCGGGGAGCTGTTTTTT

d_call: NA
clone_size: NA
v_call: TRBV12-5
j_call: TRBJ1-5
cdr3_aa: CASGETGTGLQPQHF
cdr3_nt: TGTGCTAGTGGGGAAACAGGGACCGGCCTGCAGCCCCAGCATTTT

d_call: NA
clone_size: few
v_call: TRBV27
j_call: TRBJ2-1
cdr3_aa: CASSLSGLLNEQFF
cdr3_nt: TGTGCCAGCAGTTTGTCGGGACTCTTAAATGAGCAGTTCTTC

d_call: TRBD2
clone_size: NA
v_call: TRBV4-1
j_call: TRBJ2-7
cdr3_aa: CASSQVTGRSSYEQYF
cdr3_nt: TGCGCCAGCAGCCAAGTAACCGGGAGGAGCTCCTACGAGCAGTACTTC